One and the same sample provided the 32 T cell receptor beta chains below, sequenced in a study of blood T cell repertoires in COVID-19. Method: immunoSEQ multiplex PCR; TCRdb's copy keeps in-frame clones and lacks some. The table lists 150,000 to 200,000 clones, about 85% of them singletons, with approximately 18% in the top ten. Sequencing was performed on peripheral blood. The receptors were gathered from a person between 65 and 79 years old with COVID-19, enrolled during active disease.

Judged by abundance, this clone is medium-sized. This chain links TRBV19 with TRBJ1-6; 8 positions match TRBD1. This CDR3 is built from 14 residues. Germline loops: CDR1 LNHDA, CDR2 SQIVND (reference sequence). V shed 6 bases and J 8 bases; nucleotides not matched to a gene: 6. The CDR3 DNA follows: TGTGCCAGTAGCGAGACAGGGGATGATTCACCCCTCCACTTT. It specifies CASSETGDDSPLHF.

This clone has just a few counts. The chain combines TRBV29-1 with TRBJ2-5; TRBD1 aligns across 7 bases. The CDR3 length is 14 residues. Trimming took 5 bases from V and 2 from J; bases not matched to a gene: 8. The germline CDR1 and CDR2 sequences are SQVTM and ANQGSEA. The CDR3 coding sequence is TGCAGCGTTCAACCCCGGGACAGACAAGAGACCCAGTACTTC. It specifies CSVQPRDRQETQYF. The whole variable domain, remainder taken from reference TRBV29-1 and TRBJ2-5, is SAVISQKPSRDICQRGTSLTIQCQVDSQVTMMFWYRQQPGQSLTLIATANQGSEATYESGFVIDKFPISRPNLTFSTLTVSNMSPEDSSIYLCSVQPRDRQETQYFGPGTRLLVL.

The chain recombines TRBV6-6 with TRBJ2-1; D uncertain. Trimming pared 2 bases from V and 4 bases from J, leaving 3 bases between. The germline V gene has CDR1 MNHNY and CDR2 SVGAGI (reference sequence). This CDR3 spans 12 amino acids. CDR3 coding DNA: TGTGCCAGCAGTTACCTATACAATGAGCAGTTCTTC. Its translation: CASSYLYNEQFF.

The CDR3 bases are TGTGCCAGCTCACCGACAGGGGAACCGAACACCGGGGAGCTGTTTTTT. Its translation is CASSPTGEPNTGELFF. V is TRBV18 and J is TRBJ2-2; TRBD1 agrees at 8 bases. The CDR3 runs to 16 residues. Germline lookup yields CDR1 KGHSH and CDR2 LQKENI. J gave up 0 bases and V 3 bases, and 3 bases lay outside the gene matches.

V usage is TRBV11-2 and J usage is TRBJ1-2; 8 bases align to TRBD1. V was pared by 6 bases and J by 5 bases, with 8 bases of the junction left unmatched. The length of the CDR3 is 14 residues. Germline V CDR1 and CDR2: SGHAT, FQNNGV. DNA of the CDR3: TGTGCCAGCAGAGCATCAGGGGGCTGGTATGGCTACACCTTC. As protein: CASRASGGWYGYTF. The full variable domain, rest sourced from reference TRBV11-2 and TRBJ1-2, is EAGVAQSPRYKIIEKRQSVAFWCNPISGHATLYWYQQILGQGPKLLIQFQNNGVVDDSQLPKDRFSAERLKGVDSTLKIQPAKLEDSAVYLCASRASGGWYGYTFGSGTRLTVV.

The gene calls are TRBV28 and TRBJ1-6; TRBD1 matches at 9 bases. Germline V lookup: CDR1 MDHEN, CDR2 SYDVKM. V shed 4 bases and J 7 bases; nucleotides not matched to a gene: 5. This CDR3 spans 15 amino acids. As DNA, the CDR3 is TGTGCCAGCAGTTCCGCCGGGACAGGGAATTCACCCCTCCACTTT. Its protein product is CASSSAGTGNSPLHF.

This sequence joins TRBV6-5 and TRBJ1-6; D uncertain. Trimming left V 6 bases short and J 7 bases short, with 13 bases between. The CDR3 extends over 14 amino acids. CDR1 and CDR2 (germline): MNHEY, SVGAGI. CDR3 protein: CASSQRAGNSPLHF. CDR3 coding DNA: TGTGCCAGCAGCCAGCGGGCGGGGAATTCACCCCTCCACTTT.

J is TRBJ2-7 and V is TRBV18; TRBD1 matches at 11 bases. In germline, CDR1 is KGHSH, CDR2 LQKENI. V was pared by 4 bases and J by 1 base, with 3 bases of the junction left unmatched. The CDR3 runs 15 residues. The CDR3 is CASSLGTGGSYEQYF. In DNA form, the CDR3 reads TGTGCCAGCTCACTCGGGACAGGGGGGTCCTACGAGCAGTACTTC.

This sequence joins TRBV5-5 and TRBJ1-6; weak D call: TRBD1 (5 bases). Germline V CDR1 and CDR2: SGHKS, YYEKEE (reference sequence). Trimming removed 0 bases from V and 7 bases from J, with 5 bases in between. The CDR3 has 13 amino acids. CDR3 in DNA: TGTGCCAGCAGCTTGGAGGGGAATTCACCCCTCCACTTT. As protein: CASSLEGNSPLHF.

The J gene is TRBJ2-3, the V gene TRBV7-3; 10 bases map to TRBD2. This CDR3 has 14 residues. Per germline, CDR1 SGHTA and CDR2 FQGTGA. The V segment lost 6 bases and the J segment 6 bases; nucleotides outside the gene matches: 6. The CDR3 loop reads CASRVGLAVDTQYF. As DNA, the CDR3 is TGTGCCAGCAGGGTCGGACTAGCGGTCGATACGCAGTATTTT.

The chain uses TRBV5-4 and TRBJ1-4, with D possibly matching TRBD1 (5 bases). The ends were cut back, 4 bases at V and 5 bases at J, with 12 bases in the middle. CDR1 and CDR2 (germline): SGHNT, YYREEE (reference sequence). The CDR3 runs to 14 residues. This CDR3 is CASSVGTGNEKLFF. Written as DNA, the CDR3 is TGTGCCAGCAGCGTCGGGACTGGAAATGAAAAACTGTTTTTT.

The chain has TRBV11-2 and TRBJ1-4; TRBD1 matches 9 bases. The CDR3 covers 17 residues. Germline V CDR1 and CDR2: SGHAT, FQNNGV. The J segment lost 6 bases and the V segment lost 5 bases, leaving 13 bases of the junction unmatched. CDR3 region: CASSPGTGFIVDEKLFF. In DNA form, the CDR3 reads TGTGCCAGCAGCCCCGGGACAGGGTTTATTGTAGATGAAAAACTGTTTTTT. Complete variable domain (other parts from reference TRBV11-2 and TRBJ1-4): EAGVAQSPRYKIIEKRQSVAFWCNPISGHATLYWYQQILGQGPKLLIQFQNNGVVDDSQLPKDRFSAERLKGVDSTLKIQPAKLEDSAVYLCASSPGTGFIVDEKLFFGSGTQLSVL.

V is TRBV7-8 and J is TRBJ1-5; no firm D call. CDR1 SGHVS and CDR2 FQNEAQ come from the germline V gene. V gave up 1 base and J gave up 6 bases, with 13 bases separating them. The CDR3 loop spans 15 amino acids. CDR3 loop: CASSLGSGRGQPQHF. The CDR3 DNA follows: TGTGCCAGCAGCTTAGGGAGTGGCAGAGGTCAGCCCCAGCATTTT.

The J gene is TRBJ2-3, the V gene TRBV2; 7 bases agree with TRBD2. Per the germline V gene, CDR1 is SNHLY and CDR2 is FYNNEI. V was pared by 5 bases and J by 0 bases, with 8 bases of the junction left unmatched. CDR3 length: 16 residues. CDR3 DNA sequence: TGTGCCAGCAGTAGGGAGGGCCGTTACAGCACAGATACGCAGTATTTT. Its translation is CASSREGRYSTDTQYF.

This chain uses TRBV9 with TRBJ1-3; 7 bases fit TRBD1. Germline CDR1 and CDR2: SGDLS and YYNGEE. This CDR3 region has 16 residues. The junction had 11 bases not matched to a gene; V was cut back by 4 bases and J by 4 bases. CDR3 region: CASSLNPGTVGNTIYF. As DNA, the CDR3 is TGTGCCAGCAGCCTAAATCCCGGGACAGTCGGAAACACCATATATTTT.

The chain couples TRBV27 to TRBJ2-7, with D tentatively TRBD1 (6 bases). The V end lost 5 bases, the J end lost 6 bases, and 14 bases lay between the germline ends. The CDR3 sequence is 13 residues long. Germline CDR1 and CDR2: MNHEY and SMNVEV (reference sequence). This CDR3 is CASSLRTGSEQYF. The CDR3 nucleotides are TGTGCCAGCAGTCTGCGCACAGGGTCCGAGCAGTACTTC.

The chain links TRBV3-1 (or the pseudogene TRBV3-2) to TRBJ2-1; 9 nucleotides line up with TRBD1. This CDR3 spans 17 amino acids. Trimming removed 3 bases from V and 2 bases from J; junction bases left unmatched: 8. The germline gives CDR1 LGHDT, CDR2 YNNKEL (reference sequence). CDR3 region: CASSQETGGKPYNEQFF. The CDR3 DNA sequence: TGTGCCAGCAGCCAGGAAACAGGGGGCAAGCCCTACAATGAGCAGTTCTTC.

This clone has just one count. The chain employs TRBV5-1 and TRBJ2-2; TRBD1 might be the D (5 bases). Germline CDR1 SGHRS, CDR2 YFSETQ. The CDR3 has 15 amino acids. The germline V and J ends were trimmed by 4 bases and 3 bases, with 13 bases remaining between them. The CDR3 DNA follows: TGCGCCAGCAGCAAGTTAGGGGCCGACACCGGGGAGCTGTTTTTT. It is translated as CASSKLGADTGELFF.

This chain joins TRBV28 and TRBJ1-2; 12 bases map to TRBD1. V trimming: 5 bases; J trimming: 4 bases; junction bases outside the gene matches: 8. This CDR3 has 16 residues. In germline, CDR1 is MDHEN, CDR2 SYDVKM. CDR3 DNA sequence: TGTGCCAGCAGTCCCGGGACAGGGGGCCCCCCCTATGGCTACACCTTC. This gives the protein CASSPGTGGPPYGYTF.

This clone was observed once. The chain couples TRBV5-6 to TRBJ2-7; D unclear. This CDR3 region has 15 residues. Germline V gene lookup returns CDR1 SGHDT and CDR2 YYEEEE. V was trimmed by 5 bases and J by 1 base, leaving 16 bases between them. CDR3 sequence: CASSLTPGSSYEQYF. For the CDR3, the DNA is TGTGCCAGCAGTTTAACTCCCGGGTCATCCTACGAGCAGTACTTC.

This clone was counted only a few times. The V gene is TRBV5-1, the J gene TRBJ2-7; D not resolved. V shed 0 bases and J shed 0 bases, with 10 bases lying between them. The CDR3 consists of 15 residues. The germline V gene has CDR1 SGHRS and CDR2 YFSETQ. CDR3 nucleotides: TGCGCCAGCAGCTTGGGCCAGTCCGCCTCCTACGAGCAGTACTTC. Protein sequence: CASSLGQSASYEQYF.

This rearrangement joins TRBV24-1 to TRBJ2-3, with 14 bases identical to TRBD2. The V gene end was trimmed by 3 bases and the J gene end by 6 bases; junction bases not matched to a gene: 4. Germline assignment: CDR1 KGHDR and CDR2 SFDVKD. CDR3 size: 16 residues. The CDR3 bases are TGTGCCACCAGTGATCGACTAGCGGGAGGGCCGGATACGCAGTATTTT. This codes for CATSDRLAGGPDTQYF.

The CDR3: CASSRDRTSEAFF. The CDR3 DNA follows: TGTGCCAGCAGTCGGGACAGAACCTCTGAAGCTTTCTTT. The chain joins TRBV6-5 to TRBJ1-1; the match to TRBD1 covers 7 bases. The length of the CDR3 is 13 residues. Trimming removed 5 bases from V and 6 bases from J; junction bases left unmatched: 6. Germline CDR1 reads MNHEY; CDR2 reads SVGAGI.

This clone was seen more than once but under ten times. The chain carries TRBV7-2 and TRBJ2-7, with D perhaps matching TRBD1 (6 bases). CDR1 and CDR2 from the germline V gene are SGHTA and FQGNSA. The ends were cut back, 1 base at V and 7 bases at J, with 11 bases in the middle. The CDR3 spans 13 residues. The CDR3 bases are TGTGCCAGCAGCTTAGGGGGGCTGATGGAGCAGTACTTC. It specifies CASSLGGLMEQYF.

The chain joins TRBV27 to TRBJ2-1, with TRBD1 as a possible D gene (6 bases). Germline CDR1 is MNHEY and CDR2 is SMNVEV (reference sequence). This CDR3 contains 16 residues. Trimming took off 5 bases at V and 0 bases at J, with 14 bases between the two ends. The CDR3 protein is CASSPWKGDSYNEQFF. DNA for the CDR3: TGTGCCAGCAGTCCGTGGAAGGGGGACTCCTACAATGAGCAGTTCTTC.

The chain joins TRBV5-4 to TRBJ2-7, with 8 bases that match TRBD1. The trim removed 6 bases at V and 0 bases at J, leaving 8 bases unmatched. CDR1 is SGHNT and CDR2 is YYREEE in the germline V gene (reference sequence). This CDR3 region has 15 residues. For the CDR3, the DNA is TGTGCCAGCACCTCTAGGGACAGGAGCTCCTACGAGCAGTACTTC. Protein sequence: CASTSRDRSSYEQYF.

This clone was picked up one time. This rearrangement joins TRBV12-3 or TRBV12-4 to TRBJ2-7, with 9 bases aligning to TRBD1. The CDR3 loop spans 13 amino acids. Unmatched junction bases numbered 5, after V lost 6 bases and J lost 5 bases. CDR3 DNA sequence: TGTGCCAGCAGCGGGACAGGGCGGAACGAGCAGTACTTC. Its protein product is CASSGTGRNEQYF.

CDR3 loop: CASSWGTKIREKLFF. For the CDR3, the DNA is TGTGCCAGCAGCTGGGGGACAAAAATCCGGGAAAAACTGTTTTTT. V is TRBV7-9 and J is TRBJ1-4; D may be TRBD1 (6 bases). This CDR3 spans 15 amino acids. CDR1 is SEHNR, CDR2 FQNEAQ, per germline (reference sequence). V lost 4 bases to trimming and J lost 8 bases, with 17 bases between them.

The chain carries TRBV29-1 and TRBJ1-3; TRBD1 matches 7 bases. The CDR3 loop spans 15 amino acids. CDR1 and CDR2 (germline): SQVTM, ANQGSEA. The trim removed 5 bases at V and 0 bases at J, leaving 7 bases unmatched. The CDR3 is CSVRGPGGSGNTIYF. The CDR3 nucleotides read TGCAGCGTTAGGGGGCCAGGAGGCTCTGGAAACACCATATATTTT.

The chain is built from TRBV7-9 and TRBJ1-4; TRBD1 agrees at 7 bases. The CDR3 consists of 15 residues. CDR1 is SEHNR, CDR2 FQNEAQ, per germline (reference sequence). Unmatched junction bases numbered 7, after V lost 1 base and J lost 8 bases. The CDR3 here is CASSLGQGSPEKLFF. CDR3 DNA: TGTGCCAGCAGCTTAGGACAGGGAAGCCCCGAAAAACTGTTTTTT.

The rearrangement joins TRBV19 to TRBJ1-2; weak D call: TRBD1 (6 bases). The CDR3 covers 16 residues. Trimming stripped 3 bases from V and 1 base from J, with 15 bases between. CDR1 LNHDA and CDR2 SQIVND come from the germline V gene (reference sequence). The CDR3 loop reads CASSMSGTSSNYGYTF. The CDR3 DNA follows: TGTGCCAGTAGTATGTCCGGGACAAGTAGTAACTATGGCTACACCTTC.

CDR3 sequence: CATSDPISSGGYTF. Here the CDR3 DNA reads TGTGCCACCAGTGACCCTATTTCGAGCGGTGGCTACACCTTC. The chain links TRBV24-1 to TRBJ1-2; D remains ambiguous. Per germline, CDR1 KGHDR and CDR2 SFDVKD. This CDR3 is 14 amino acids long. Trimming pared 4 bases from V and 7 bases from J, leaving 15 bases between.